The T cell receptor (beta chain) under discussion was sequenced for a study of shared clonotypes between healthy human individuals. Overall study findings and caveats: Investigators collected only blood, and repertoires in tissues likely differ.

Points on this clone: The antigen is undetermined.

The method was immunoSEQ multiplex PCR; TCRdb's version includes in-frame clones alone and lacks a portion of them. The sample records some 800,000 clones, around 92% being singletons. Only CD45RO-negative cells positively selected for CCR7 counted as naive CD8 cells, so terminally differentiated effector memory CD45RA+ cells were excluded. Trimming shortened V by 1 base and J by 5 bases, and 12 bases separated the two germline ends. This CDR3 contains 14 residues. Germline CDR1 reads SGHDT; CDR2 reads YYEEEE. The sequence came from a man aged 30 to 45 in good health. Sequenced material: naive CD8+ T cells sorted from blood. The chain recombines TRBV5-6 with TRBJ2-5; no clear D. CDR3 in DNA: TGTGCCAGCAGCTTGTCGGTTTCTGGGGAGACCCAGTACTTC. This encodes CASSLSVSGETQYF.